Below, 28 T cell receptor beta chains from the same sample are listed, as sequenced in a study of blood T cell repertoires in COVID-19. Using immunoSEQ multiplex PCR, the repertoire was profiled, and TCRdb retains in-frame clones only, with some absent. In the table there are 160,000 or so clones, roughly 80% of which are singletons. Specimen: peripheral blood. The receptors stem from a woman older than 75 with acute or convalescent COVID-19.

The chain recombines TRBV5-1 with TRBJ1-3; D is unclear. V was shortened by 6 bases and J by 0 bases, with 7 bases between the two germline ends. Germline V gives CDR1 SGHRS, CDR2 YFSETQ. The CDR3 length is 13 residues. The CDR3 DNA reads TGCGCCAGCATGGGGAGCTCTGGAAACACCATATATTTT. It translates to CASMGSSGNTIYF.

In DNA, the CDR3 is TGCGCCAGCAGAGGGACAGAGAACACTGAAGCTTTCTTT. As protein: CASRGTENTEAFF. The chain has TRBV5-1 and TRBJ1-1; 7 positions agree with TRBD1. Germline CDR1 and CDR2: SGHRS and YFSETQ. This CDR3 has 13 amino acids. The J segment lost 1 base and the V segment lost 5 bases, leaving 2 bases of the junction unmatched.

The chain has TRBV27 and TRBJ1-1; 7 nucleotides agree with TRBD1. The CDR3 has 16 amino acids. CDR1 is MNHEY, CDR2 SMNVEV, per germline (reference sequence). J lost 4 bases, V lost 7 bases, and 15 bases had no gene match. The CDR3 loop is CASTPLTRGVGTEAFF. The CDR3, as DNA: TGTGCCAGCACCCCTTTAACCAGGGGGGTAGGCACTGAAGCTTTCTTT.

V and J are TRBV6-1 and TRBJ1-4; 11 nucleotides agree with TRBD1. The CDR3 covers 17 residues. The germline gives CDR1 MNHNS, CDR2 SASEGT. V lost 4 bases, J lost 8 bases, and 12 bases stayed unmatched. The CDR3 nucleotides read TGTGCCAGCAGTGCCCGACGACAAGGGACAGGGGGAGAAAAACTGTTTTTT. It is translated as CASSARRQGTGGEKLFF.

CDR3 coding DNA: TGTGCCAGCAGCCAAAATGGGCAAGACACTGAAGCTTTCTTT. It yields the protein CASSQNGQDTEAFF. V and J are TRBV3-1 (or the pseudogene TRBV3-2) and TRBJ1-1; unclear D gene. Germline V gene lookup returns CDR1 LGHDT and CDR2 YNNKEL (reference sequence). CDR3 size: 14 residues. Trimming pared 2 bases from V and 3 bases from J, leaving 10 bases between.

V is TRBV18 and J is TRBJ1-1, with 7 bases lining up with TRBD1. The CDR3 is made up of 13 amino acids. The V segment lost 2 bases and the J segment 7 bases; nucleotides outside the gene matches: 4. In germline, CDR1 is KGHSH, CDR2 LQKENI. The CDR3 bases are TGTGCCAGCTCACCAAACAGGGGAGATGAAGCTTTCTTT. This translates into CASSPNRGDEAFF.

The chain is built from TRBV5-6 and TRBJ1-3; D perhaps matches TRBD1 (5 bases). Germline V gene data show CDR1 as SGHDT and CDR2 as YYEEEE. CDR3 length: 15 residues. V was pared by 0 bases and J by 4 bases, with 11 bases between. The DNA of the CDR3 is TGTGCCAGCAGCTTGGCCGGGGGGGTCGGAAACACCATATATTTT. This codes for CASSLAGGVGNTIYF.

The genes are TRBV18 and TRBJ1-6; D uncertain. The CDR3 is 14 amino acids. The germline V gene encodes CDR1 KGHSH and CDR2 LQKENI. V was pared by 1 base and J by 13 bases, with 14 bases between. The CDR3 reads CASSPQPEFRPLHF. DNA of the CDR3: TGTGCCAGCTCACCACAACCAGAATTCAGGCCCCTCCACTTT.

This clone was seen only a few times. V and J are TRBV28 and TRBJ1-5, with a tentative D call TRBD1 (5 bases). V was clipped by 4 bases and J by 2 bases, with 6 bases between them. CDR1 is MDHEN, CDR2 SYDVKM, per germline. CDR3 length: 13 residues. CDR3 sequence reads: CASSWGGNQPQHF. Written as DNA, the CDR3 is TGTGCCAGCAGTTGGGGGGGCAATCAGCCCCAGCATTTT.

The chain has TRBV30 and TRBJ1-1, with D perhaps TRBD1 (5 bases). Trimming pared 4 bases from V and 1 base from J, leaving 16 bases between. CDR1 GTSNPN and CDR2 SVGIG come from the germline V gene (reference sequence). This CDR3 spans 15 amino acids. The CDR3 region has the DNA TGTGCCTGGAATCGTAGGGACTCCGGGAACACTGAAGCTTTCTTT. It is translated as CAWNRRDSGNTEAFF.

The rearrangement links TRBV29-1 to TRBJ2-1; D might be TRBD1 (6 bases). CDR1 is SQVTM, CDR2 ANQGSEA, per germline. This CDR3 has 14 residues. Trimming took off 4 bases at V and 8 bases at J, with 18 bases between the two ends. The CDR3 bases are TGCAGCGTTGGGCTCCGGGTACAGGGCCATGAGCAGTTCTTC. Amino acids: CSVGLRVQGHEQFF.

The J gene is TRBJ1-4, the V gene TRBV5-1, with D unresolved. The CDR3 consists of 15 residues. V dropped 5 bases and J dropped 0 bases, with 11 bases sitting between them. Germline loops: CDR1 SGHRS, CDR2 YFSETQ. The CDR3 loop is CASRSSVATNEKLFF. CDR3 bases: TGCGCCAGCAGATCATCGGTTGCAACTAATGAAAAACTGTTTTTT.

This chain connects TRBV11-2 to TRBJ1-1; 7 bases agree with TRBD1. The junction had 6 bases not matched to a gene; V was cut back by 1 base and J by 4 bases. In germline, CDR1 is SGHAT, CDR2 FQNNGV. This CDR3 contains 15 residues. The DNA for the CDR3 is TGTGCCAGCAGCTTAGCGGTCAGGGGGTCCACTGAAGCTTTCTTT. Encoded protein: CASSLAVRGSTEAFF. Filled out from reference TRBV11-2 and TRBJ1-1, the complete variable domain reads EAGVAQSPRYKIIEKRQSVAFWCNPISGHATLYWYQQILGQGPKLLIQFQNNGVVDDSQLPKDRFSAERLKGVDSTLKIQPAKLEDSAVYLCASSLAVRGSTEAFFGQGTRLTVV.

This clone came up once. The V and J genes are TRBV28 and TRBJ2-5, with 8 bases fitting TRBD2. J was trimmed by 3 bases and V by 2 bases; bases with no gene match: 8. CDR3 size: 16 residues. Germline V gene lookup returns CDR1 MDHEN and CDR2 SYDVKM. CDR3 loop: CASSLIGSGRKETQYF. The CDR3 coding sequence is TGTGCCAGCAGTTTAATAGGGAGCGGGAGAAAAGAGACCCAGTACTTC.

Of note for this clone: The same CDR3 is also encoded by other DNA sequences in this sample. The gene calls are TRBV5-1 and TRBJ1-5; D not resolved. The CDR3 is 15 amino acids. CDR1 SGHRS and CDR2 YFSETQ come from the germline V gene. Trimming stripped 4 bases from V and 0 bases from J, with 11 bases between. This chain's CDR3 is CASSLGGSSNQPQHF. The CDR3 coding sequence is TGCGCCAGCAGCCTCGGAGGAAGTAGCAATCAGCCCCAGCATTTT.

V usage is TRBV5-6 and J usage is TRBJ2-6; TRBD2 matches 10 bases. J was trimmed by 0 bases and V by 4 bases; bases with no gene match: 7. The CDR3 covers 18 residues. The germline CDR1 and CDR2 sequences are SGHDT and YYEEEE. The CDR3 loop reads CASSGGLAVLSGANVLTF. CDR3 DNA: TGTGCCAGCAGCGGAGGACTAGCGGTCCTCTCTGGGGCCAACGTCCTGACTTTC. The whole variable domain, filled in from reference TRBV5-6 and TRBJ2-6, reads DAGVTQSPTHLIKTRGQQVTLRCSPKSGHDTVSWYQQALGQGPQFIFQYYEEEERQRGNFPDRFSGHQFPNYSSELNVNALLLGDSALYLCASSGGLAVLSGANVLTFGAGSRLTVL.

The chain carries TRBV12-3 or TRBV12-4 and TRBJ2-2; possibly TRBD1 for D (5 bases). CDR3 length: 13 residues. V was trimmed by 3 bases and J by 6 bases, leaving 8 bases between them. The CDR3 bases are TGTGCCAGCAGTTTTGGGGCGGCCGGGGAGCTGTTTTTT. This encodes CASSFGAAGELFF.

This clone occurred once. The chain employs TRBV6-5 and TRBJ1-5, with 8 bases identical to TRBD1. This CDR3 comprises 14 residues. Looked up from germline, CDR1 is MNHEY and CDR2 is SVGAGI. Trimming removed 6 bases from V and 6 bases from J; junction bases left unmatched: 7. CDR3 in amino acids: CASSLQGGGQPQHF. CDR3 bases: TGTGCCAGCAGCTTACAGGGGGGCGGTCAGCCCCAGCATTTT.

J is TRBJ1-3 and V is TRBV2; no firm D call. This CDR3 region has 15 residues. V was trimmed by 7 bases and J by 0 bases, leaving 13 bases between them. Germline loops: CDR1 SNHLY, CDR2 FYNNEI. CDR3 sequence: CASNLERISGNTIYF. The DNA for the CDR3 is TGTGCCAGCAACCTGGAGAGGATCTCTGGAAACACCATATATTTT.

J is TRBJ1-4 and V is TRBV5-1; 9 nucleotides align to TRBD1. CDR1 and CDR2 (germline): SGHRS, YFSETQ. V gave up 4 bases and J gave up 6 bases; unmatched junction bases: 7. The length of the CDR3 is 15 residues. CDR3 DNA sequence: TGCGCCAGCAGCGGGGGACAGGGAGGGGATGAAAAACTGTTTTTT. Its translation is CASSGGQGGDEKLFF.

The chain joins TRBV19 to TRBJ1-4; tentative D call: TRBD1 (5 bases). Trimming took 6 bases from V and 5 from J, leaving 22 bases between them. Looked up from germline, CDR1 is LNHDA and CDR2 is SQIVND (reference sequence). The CDR3 loop spans 17 amino acids. CDR3 nucleotide sequence: TGTGCCAGTAGGGGGGGAGTTGGATTTTACGAAAATGAAAAACTGTTTTTT. It translates to CASRGGVGFYENEKLFF.

The rearrangement links TRBV6-1 to TRBJ2-2, with TRBD2 matching over 7 bases. Per germline, CDR1 MNHNS and CDR2 SASEGT. Trimming took 4 bases from V and 0 from J; bases not matched to a gene: 5. This CDR3 is 16 amino acids long. CDR3 nucleotide sequence: TGTGCCAGCAGTGGGGGGAGGGGAACGAACACCGGGGAGCTGTTTTTT. Protein product: CASSGGRGTNTGELFF.

The chain is built from TRBV7-2 and TRBJ1-4, with TRBD1 matching 9 bases. The V gene end was trimmed by 6 bases and the J gene end by 8 bases; junction bases not matched to a gene: 16. The CDR3 consists of 17 residues. From germline, CDR1 is SGHTA and CDR2 FQGNSA. Here the CDR3 DNA reads TGTGCCAGCAGGCCCGGGACAGGGAGGGGCCTGGGAGAAAAACTGTTTTTT. Its translation is CASRPGTGRGLGEKLFF.

The gene calls are TRBV7-6 and TRBJ2-7; perhaps TRBD2 as D (6 bases). V lost 10 bases and J 2 bases, leaving 9 bases between the germline ends. This CDR3 is built from 11 residues. Germline CDR1 and CDR2: SGHVS and FNYEAQ. CDR3 sequence reads: CATRGAYEQYF. CDR3 DNA: TGTGCCACCCGCGGGGCCTACGAGCAGTACTTC. Full variable domain (outside the CDR3, taken from reference TRBV7-6 and TRBJ2-7): GAGVSQSPRYKVTKRGQDVALRCDPISGHVSLYWYRQALGQGPEFLTYFNYEAQQDKSGLPNDRFSAERPEGSISTLTIQRTEQRDSAMYRCATRGAYEQYFGPGTRLTVT.

This clone was seen a few times. This chain uses TRBV7-2 with TRBJ2-3; 9 positions match TRBD2. The germline gives CDR1 SGHTA, CDR2 FQGNSA. The CDR3 length is 18 residues. The junction had 10 bases not matched to a gene; V was cut back by 2 bases and J by 1 base. The CDR3 nucleotides read TGTGCCAGCAGCTTATATGGCGGGAGGGCCACGGGCACAGATACGCAGTATTTT. Protein: CASSLYGGRATGTDTQYF.

This clone turned up a few times. The chain uses TRBV30 and TRBJ1-6, with 9 bases aligning to TRBD1. The germline V gene has CDR1 GTSNPN and CDR2 SVGIG (reference sequence). This CDR3 is 14 amino acids long. V dropped 0 bases and J dropped 8; count of bases not matched to a gene: 2. Written as DNA, the CDR3 is TGTGCCTGGAGTGTAAGGGACAGGGATTCACCCCTCCACTTT. Its protein is CAWSVRDRDSPLHF. Full variable domain (rest looked up from reference TRBV30 and TRBJ1-6): SQTIHQWPATLVQPVGSPLSLECTVEGTSNPNLYWYRQAAGRGLQLLFYSVGIGQISSEVPQNLSASRPQDRQFILSSKKLLLSDSGFYLCAWSVRDRDSPLHFGNGTRLTVT.

In its sample, this clone was seen a few times. J is TRBJ1-2 and V is TRBV3-1 (or the pseudogene TRBV3-2); D remains ambiguous. The germline V gene encodes CDR1 LGHDT and CDR2 YNNKEL (reference sequence). The CDR3 totals 12 residues. V was clipped by 1 base and J by 7 bases, with 7 bases between them. This CDR3 reads CASSQVGGGYTF. CDR3 sequence (DNA): TGTGCCAGCAGCCAAGTCGGCGGTGGCTACACCTTC.

This clone was picked up one time. The chain couples TRBV27 to TRBJ2-3, with D perhaps matching TRBD1 (6 bases). Germline CDR1 is MNHEY and CDR2 is SMNVEV (reference sequence). The V and J ends lost 4 bases and 2 bases respectively, with 16 bases between them. This CDR3 is built from 16 residues. CDR3 protein: CASSSPYRDPTDTQYF. CDR3 coding DNA: TGTGCCAGCAGTTCCCCCTACAGGGATCCCACAGATACGCAGTATTTT.